This note documents a single T cell receptor (beta chain) sequence. This CDR3 has 11 residues. V was cut by 7 bases and J by 2 bases, with 5 bases left in between. Per germline, CDR1 SQVTM and CDR2 ANQGSEA. Here immunoSEQ multiplex PCR was the method, and the copy in TCRdb shows in-frame clones only, minus some. This repertoire shows approximately 100,000 clones, 94% found once; its top ten account for about 1%. The data derive from a study of T cell changes during pregnancy in multiple sclerosis. The chain joins TRBV29-1 to TRBJ1-4; no definite D call. This receptor was identified in a female donor with multiple sclerosis, enrolled in a pregnancy study. The sequencing here drew on peripheral blood, taken before pregnancy. CDR3 coding DNA: TGCAGCGCCTCGACTAATGAAAAACTGTTTTTT. It translates to CSASTNEKLFF. Variable domain in full (rest from reference TRBV29-1 and TRBJ1-4): SAVISQKPSRDICQRGTSLTIQCQVDSQVTMMFWYRQQPGQSLTLIATANQGSEATYESGFVIDKFPISRPNLTFSTLTVSNMSPEDSSIYLCSASTNEKLFFGSGTQLSVL.